This TCR beta chain was identified in a study of OX40 agonist ivuxolimab in advanced cancers. Study-level background: The study treated patients with ivuxolimab, an agonistic anti-OX40 (CD134) antibody. Findings and caveats of the study: The investigators did not determine what antigen specificity the expanded peripheral T cells had. Certain nonresponders likewise exhibited a low normalized T-cell clonal expansion. Dose levels from 0.1 to 3.0 mg/kg saw CD4+ and CD8+ blood T cells expand clonally by week 6.

As regards this clone: Its specificity is unknown.

TCRdb's copy holds only in-frame clones and misses some; the assay was immunoSEQ multiplex PCR. The profile shows 130,000 or so clones, approximately 94% of them singletons. From germline, CDR1 is SGHTA and CDR2 FQGNSA. V was shortened by 6 bases and J by 2 bases, with 14 bases between the two germline ends. The CDR3 is 14 residues long. The sample was CD4+ or CD8+ T cells sorted from blood, taken in a trial of the OX40 agonist ivuxolimab. The chain joins TRBV7-2 to TRBJ2-7, with TRBD2 as a possible D gene (6 bases). This clonotype was sampled from an adult with an advanced solid tumor such as melanoma, head and neck, liver or kidney cancer. Written as DNA, the CDR3 is TGTGCCAGCAGACGGGGACTTGGAACCTACGAGCAGTACTTC. Amino acid sequence: CASRRGLGTYEQYF.